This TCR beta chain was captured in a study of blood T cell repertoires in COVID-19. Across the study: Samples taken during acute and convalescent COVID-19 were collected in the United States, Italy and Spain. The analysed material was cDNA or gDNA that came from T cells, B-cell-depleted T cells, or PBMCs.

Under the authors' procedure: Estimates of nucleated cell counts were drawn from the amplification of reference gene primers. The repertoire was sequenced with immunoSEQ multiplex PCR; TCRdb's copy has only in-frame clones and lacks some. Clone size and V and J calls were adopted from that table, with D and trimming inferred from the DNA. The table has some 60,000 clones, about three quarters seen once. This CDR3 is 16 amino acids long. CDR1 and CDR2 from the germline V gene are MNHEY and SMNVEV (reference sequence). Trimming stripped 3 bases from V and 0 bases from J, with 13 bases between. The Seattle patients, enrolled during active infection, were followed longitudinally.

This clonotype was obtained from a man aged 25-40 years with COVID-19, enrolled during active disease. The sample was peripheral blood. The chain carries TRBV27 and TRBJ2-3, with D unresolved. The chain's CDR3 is CASSFVAPLSTDTQYF. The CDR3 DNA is TGTGCCAGCAGTTTCGTAGCTCCGCTGAGCACAGATACGCAGTATTTT.